This TCR beta chain was found in a study of T cell repertoires in cytomegalovirus infection. Study-wide context: Carrying CMV and the relevant HLA type showed in public TCR beta signatures. Study-level findings and limits: Clonotypes of TCR beta that were HLA-C-restricted and CMV-specific dominated the ex vivo response. The study identified carriers of CMV plus the relevant HLA from cumulative public TCR beta family frequency.

Germline CDR1 reads SGHTA; CDR2 reads FQGNSA. V was trimmed by 3 bases and J by 9 bases, leaving 22 bases between them. The CDR3 is made up of 16 amino acids. About this clonotype itself: Its antigen is unknown.

TCRdb re-called the reads through MiXCR, storing one row per CDR3 protein. Of 400,000 or so distinct CDR3 sequences in the sample, approximately 32% were seen once. The rearrangement joins TRBV7-2 to TRBJ2-3, with D hard to call. This receptor was taken from a human donor in good health (CMV status not recorded). Some clones in this sample may be carry-over from other donors' samples. Sequenced sample: PBMCs. CDR3: CASSFYSTFFPQTQYF. The CDR3 DNA is TGTGCCAGCAGCTTCTATTCTACATTTTTTCCCCAGACGCAGTATTTT.